What follows is one T cell receptor beta chain and its context. This sample was included in a study of control samples from healthy donors and cancer patients. CDR3 length: 12 residues. Trimming cost V 3 bases and J 6 bases, with 8 bases left between them. Germline CDR1 is MNHEY and CDR2 is SMNVEV (reference sequence). The assay was immunoSEQ multiplex PCR, and TCRdb's table has in-frame clones only and misses some. The sample has roughly 100,000 clones, around 89% seen once. This TCR was recovered from a man aged 55 to 69 with lung cancer. The sample was PBMCs. The chain uses TRBV27 and TRBJ2-5; perhaps TRBD2 as D (5 bases). CDR3 nucleotides: TGTGCCAGCAGTTTCCCGGGGAAGACCCAGTACTTC. This gives the protein CASSFPGKTQYF.